This T cell receptor (beta chain) was sequenced for a study of blood T cell repertoires in COVID-19. Study-level background: Sites in the United States, Italy and Spain provided acute and convalescent COVID-19 samples. PBMCs, B-cell-depleted T cells, or T cells provided the cDNA or gDNA that made up the material.

Germline CDR1 and CDR2: ENHRY and SYGVKD. CDR3 length: 15 amino acids. Trimming took 0 bases from V and 4 from J; bases not matched to a gene: 3. Per the authors' pipeline: Counts of nucleated cells, estimated from reference gene primer amplification, were obtained. The assay was immunoSEQ multiplex PCR, and TCRdb's table has in-frame clones only and misses some. V and J calls and clone size come straight from that table; D and trimming were deduced from the DNA. The sample lists some 280,000 clones, 89% occurring once. Material: peripheral blood. The chain links TRBV10-3 to TRBJ2-3, with 8 bases matching TRBD1. The sequence was obtained from a woman aged 55-75 years with acute or convalescent COVID-19. CDR3 loop: CAISESAGGPDTQYF. The CDR3, as DNA: TGTGCCATCAGTGAGTCGGCAGGGGGCCCAGATACGCAGTATTTT.